The 23 T cell receptor beta chains given below trace back to one sample, sequenced in a study of cytomegalovirus exposure and HLA in healthy donors. 13 Jbeta primers and 60 Vbeta primers were used for the PCR. Only in-frame clones appear in the TCRdb table, and some are missing; sequencing was by immunoSEQ multiplex PCR. The sample shows 70,000 or so clones, and about 0.83% sits with its ten largest clones. The specimen was PBMCs. These receptors came from a boy aged 5-17 years in good health and CMV-seronegative.

The V gene is TRBV9, the J gene TRBJ1-6; 8 bases map to TRBD1. Germline V gene sequence: CDR1 SGDLS, CDR2 YYNGEE. This CDR3 has 15 amino acids. With 0 bases clipped from V and 8 bases from J, the junction kept 4 bases outside the gene matches. CDR3 sequence (DNA): TGTGCCAGCAGCGTAGAGGGGACAGGCTATTCACCCCTCCACTTT. This sequence encodes CASSVEGTGYSPLHF.

The CDR3 DNA follows: TGTGCCATCAGTGAAAGGGAGAAAAGAGCCGGGGAGCTGTTTTTT. It specifies CAISEREKRAGELFF. V is TRBV10-3 and J is TRBJ2-2, with a weak D call TRBD2 (5 bases). V dropped 3 bases and J dropped 6 bases, with 14 bases sitting between them. The germline CDR1 and CDR2 sequences are ENHRY and SYGVKD. The CDR3 runs 15 residues.

The chain links TRBV18 to TRBJ2-7; 8 positions agree with TRBD1. V shed 4 bases and J 5 bases; nucleotides not matched to a gene: 16. There are 17 residues in the CDR3. Germline V gene data show CDR1 as KGHSH and CDR2 as LQKENI. Written as DNA, the CDR3 is TGTGCCAGCTCACTTATAGGGACAGGCACGCCTCGGGACGAGCAGTACTTC. Protein sequence: CASSLIGTGTPRDEQYF.

V is TRBV4-2 and J is TRBJ2-2; D uncertain. CDR1 LGHNA and CDR2 YNFKEQ come from the germline V gene. This CDR3 spans 18 amino acids. The V end lost 1 base, the J end lost 4 bases, and 19 bases lay between the germline ends. The CDR3: CASSQGVGGDGGTGELFF. The DNA of the CDR3 is TGTGCCAGCAGCCAAGGGGTAGGCGGCGACGGTGGCACCGGGGAGCTGTTTTTT.

The V and J genes are TRBV10-2 and TRBJ1-1; maybe TRBD1 (6 bases). V lost 6 bases to trimming and J lost 3 bases, with 17 bases between them. This CDR3 comprises 15 residues. Looked up from germline, CDR1 is WSHSY and CDR2 is SAAADI. CDR3 in DNA: TGCGCCAGCAGCCCCGGTAGGGGGTGGGACACTGAAGCTTTCTTT. This encodes CASSPGRGWDTEAFF.

The chain uses TRBV28 and TRBJ1-4, with D maybe TRBD1 (6 bases). Trimming shortened V by 3 bases and J by 10 bases, and 15 bases separated the two germline ends. Per the germline V gene, CDR1 is MDHEN and CDR2 is SYDVKM. The CDR3 is 14 residues long. CDR3 nucleotide sequence: TGTGCCAGCAGTTTGGACATGGGGGCCCGAAAACTGTTTTTT. It translates to CASSLDMGARKLFF.

The chain employs TRBV18 and TRBJ2-7; a possible D gene is TRBD2 (6 bases). This CDR3 has 11 amino acids. V was pared by 4 bases and J by 7 bases, with 8 bases between. Germline V gives CDR1 KGHSH, CDR2 LQKENI. The CDR3 DNA follows: TGTGCCAGCTCACTCCGGGAGGAGCAGTACTTC. Translation gives CASSLREEQYF.

Concerning this clone: This sample also contains other DNA sequences that code for the same CDR3. The J gene is TRBJ1-1, the V gene TRBV29-1, with D tentatively TRBD1 (5 bases). Germline CDR1 is SQVTM and CDR2 is ANQGSEA. The CDR3 loop spans 12 amino acids. V was cut by 6 bases and J by 3 bases, with 11 bases left in between. CDR3 coding DNA: TGCAGCGTCGTCGGGGGGGACACTGAAGCTTTCTTT. This gives the protein CSVVGGDTEAFF.

V gene TRBV6-1 combines with J gene TRBJ1-2; D might be TRBD1 (6 bases). V was clipped by 5 bases and J by 3 bases, with 13 bases between them. Germline CDR1 is MNHNS and CDR2 is SASEGT. The CDR3 is 14 residues long. The CDR3 sequence: CASSNREWDYGYTF. The CDR3 DNA follows: TGTGCCAGCAGTAACAGGGAGTGGGACTATGGCTACACCTTC.

In DNA form, the CDR3 reads TGCGCCAGCAGCTTGCACAGGGCGACCGGGGCCAACGTCCTGACTTTC. Amino acid sequence: CASSLHRATGANVLTF. V and J are TRBV5-1 and TRBJ2-6; possible D gene TRBD1, 6 bases. The germline V gene encodes CDR1 SGHRS and CDR2 YFSETQ. This CDR3 comprises 16 residues. V lost 1 base to trimming and J lost 4 bases, with 12 bases between them. Filled out from reference TRBV5-1 and TRBJ2-6, the complete variable domain reads KAGVTQTPRYLIKTRGQQVTLSCSPISGHRSVSWYQQTPGQGLQFLFEYFSETQRNKGNFPGRFSGRQFSNSRSEMNVSTLELGDSALYLCASSLHRATGANVLTFGAGSRLTVL.

The chain links TRBV25-1 to TRBJ2-1; possibly TRBD2 for D (6 bases). The CDR3 is 14 residues long. V shed 5 bases and J shed 5 bases, with 13 bases lying between them. Germline V gene sequence: CDR1 MGHDK, CDR2 SYGVNS. CDR3 nucleotides: TGTGCCAGCAGTCGAGGCGGGACCGACAATGAGCAGTTCTTC. Its protein product is CASSRGGTDNEQFF.

Written as DNA, the CDR3 is TGCGCCAGCAGCCGCCTCGGACAGGGTCGGGACACCATATATTTT. Translating it yields CASSRLGQGRDTIYF. The J gene is TRBJ1-3, the V gene TRBV4-3; 8 positions match TRBD1. The CDR3 is 15 amino acids. V lost 4 bases to trimming and J lost 8 bases; unmatched junction nucleotides: 10. The germline V gene encodes CDR1 LGHNA and CDR2 YSLEER.

V is TRBV18 and J is TRBJ2-1; possibly TRBD2 for D (6 bases). Germline V gene data show CDR1 as KGHSH and CDR2 as LQKENI. The CDR3 is 15 residues long. With 0 bases removed from V and 9 bases from J, the gap between germline ends came to 15 bases. The chain's CDR3 is CASSPPGLPTGEQFF. The CDR3, as DNA: TGTGCCAGCTCACCACCGGGACTCCCAACCGGTGAGCAGTTCTTC.

CDR3 in amino acids: CASRGTGETEAFF. CDR3 nucleotides: TGTGCCAGTAGGGGGACAGGGGAAACTGAAGCTTTCTTT. The V and J genes are TRBV19 and TRBJ1-1; 10 positions agree with TRBD1. Trimming at V came to 6 bases and at J to 5 bases, leaving 3 bases not matched to a gene. The CDR3 is 13 amino acids. Per the germline V gene, CDR1 is LNHDA and CDR2 is SQIVND (reference sequence).

The chain combines TRBV25-1 with TRBJ1-1; 7 nucleotides match TRBD1. CDR3 length equals 14 residues. Germline V CDR1 and CDR2: MGHDK, SYGVNS. V gave up 6 bases and J gave up 4 bases; unmatched junction bases: 8. The CDR3 DNA reads as TGTGCCAGCAGAGAGACAGGGATGAGCACTGAAGCTTTCTTT. It translates to CASRETGMSTEAFF.

The chain couples TRBV2 to TRBJ2-7; tentatively, D is TRBD1 (5 bases). This CDR3 has 14 residues. The V and J ends lost 4 bases and 3 bases respectively, with 13 bases between them. Germline-derived CDR1 and CDR2 are SNHLY and FYNNEI. The CDR3 coding sequence is TGTGCCAGCAGTGGGGGCAACCCTTACTACGAGCAGTACTTC. It specifies CASSGGNPYYEQYF. Together with reference TRBV2 and TRBJ2-7, the CDR3 gives the full variable domain: EPEVTQTPSHQVTQMGQEVILRCVPISNHLYFYWYRQILGQKVEFLVSFYNNEISEKSEIFDDQFSVERPDGSNFTLKIRSTKLEDSAMYFCASSGGNPYYEQYFGPGTRLTVT.

The CDR3: CASSELAGGVGETQYF. In nucleotides, the CDR3 is TGTGCCAGCAGTGAACTAGCGGGGGGTGTGGGAGAGACCCAGTACTTC. The chain carries TRBV6-1 and TRBJ2-5; 11 bases are a match to TRBD2. The V gene's germline CDR1 is MNHNS and CDR2 SASEGT. V shed 2 bases, J shed 4 bases, and the junction held 6 bases outside the gene matches. The CDR3 is 16 residues long.

V usage is TRBV9 and J usage is TRBJ1-1; TRBD1 is a possible D gene (6 bases). CDR3 length: 16 residues. Trimming cost V 3 bases and J 2 bases, with 17 bases left between them. Germline CDR1 reads SGDLS; CDR2 reads YYNGEE. The chain's CDR3 is CASSGGGQIINTEAFF. In DNA form, the CDR3 reads TGTGCCAGCAGCGGGGGGGGACAAATAATAAACACTGAAGCTTTCTTT.

V is TRBV4-3 and J is TRBJ2-1, with 7 bases matching TRBD2. The CDR3 contains 17 residues. In germline, CDR1 is LGHNA, CDR2 YSLEER. With 3 bases clipped from V and 4 bases from J, the junction kept 12 bases outside the gene matches. CDR3 nucleotide sequence: TGCGCCAGCAGCCAGGGCGTGACGGGAGGATGGTACAATGAGCAGTTCTTC. Amino acid sequence: CASSQGVTGGWYNEQFF.

V and J are TRBV7-9 and TRBJ2-7; 8 nucleotides align to TRBD1. V dropped 10 bases and J dropped 1; count of bases not matched to a gene: 3. CDR3 length: 12 residues. Germline CDR1 and CDR2: SEHNR and FQNEAQ (reference sequence). The DNA for the CDR3 is TGTGCCACGACAGGGGTATCCTACGAGCAGTACTTC. It encodes CATTGVSYEQYF.

This sequence joins TRBV4-1 and TRBJ2-7; 9 nucleotides match TRBD1. V lost 2 bases and J lost 7; bases outside the gene matches: 9. The CDR3 length is 15 residues. The V gene's germline CDR1 is MGHRA and CDR2 YSYEKL. The CDR3: CASSQPIQGAGEQYF. CDR3 bases: TGCGCCAGCAGCCAACCAATACAGGGGGCGGGGGAGCAGTACTTC.

The chain has TRBV29-1 and TRBJ1-5, with D tentatively TRBD1 (5 bases). Trimming pared 6 bases from V and 9 bases from J, leaving 18 bases between. The CDR3 is 13 amino acids. Germline V gene sequence: CDR1 SQVTM, CDR2 ANQGSEA. CDR3 DNA sequence: TGCAGCGTACAGATGGGCCTCCAGGGGCCCCAGCATTTT. Its translation is CSVQMGLQGPQHF. Complete variable domain (other parts from reference TRBV29-1 and TRBJ1-5): SAVISQKPSRDICQRGTSLTIQCQVDSQVTMMFWYRQQPGQSLTLIATANQGSEATYESGFVIDKFPISRPNLTFSTLTVSNMSPEDSSIYLCSVQMGLQGPQHFGDGTRLSIL.

This sequence joins TRBV9 and TRBJ1-1, with 9 bases matching TRBD1. After removal of 2 bases from V and 5 bases from J, the junction contained 4 bases not matched to a gene. CDR1 is SGDLS, CDR2 YYNGEE, per germline. This CDR3 spans 14 amino acids. This CDR3 is CASSVTGGATEAFF. The CDR3 coding sequence is TGTGCCAGCAGCGTGACAGGGGGTGCGACTGAAGCTTTCTTT.